The sequence of this TCR beta chain was determined in a study of blood T cell repertoires in COVID-19. About the research overall: Acute-phase and convalescent COVID-19 samples originated in the United States, Italy and Spain.

Sequencing was performed with immunoSEQ multiplex PCR; in TCRdb, only in-frame clones are kept and a portion is missing. The sample lists 250,000 or so clones, about 80% occurring once. The length of the CDR3 is 12 residues. V was clipped by 4 bases and J by 8 bases; unmatched bases: 6. Looked up from germline, CDR1 is SGHRS and CDR2 is YFSETQ. Adults between about 18 and 89 years of age took part from under 25 US areas. Participant reports of clinical history set cohort assignment. This clone was recorded only once. The chain couples TRBV5-1 to TRBJ2-7, with 7 bases lining up with TRBD1. This clonotype was sampled from a man in his forties or fifties who had recovered from COVID-19. The specimen was PBMCs or T cells enriched from blood (not recorded which). CDR3 in DNA: TGCGCCAGCAGCAAAGACAGGGATCAGCAGTACTTC. It is translated as CASSKDRDQQYF. Supplemented by reference TRBV5-1 and TRBJ2-7, the full variable domain reads KAGVTQTPRYLIKTRGQQVTLSCSPISGHRSVSWYQQTPGQGLQFLFEYFSETQRNKGNFPGRFSGRQFSNSRSEMNVSTLELGDSALYLCASSKDRDQQYFGPGTRLTVT.